The present T cell receptor (beta chain) was sequenced within a study of T cells expressing NK-cell markers. TCRdb re-called the 5' RACE reads and catalogs CDR3 proteins one per entry, DNA excluded. This table holds under 600,000 distinct CDR3 sequences. Worth noting for this clonotype: Its specificity is unknown.

In germline, CDR1 is DFQATT, CDR2 SNEGSKA (reference sequence). This CDR3 region has 15 residues. Whole-study findings and limits: The CD3+CD56-NKG2C+ fraction of a handful of donors was likewise dominated by these clonotypes. Whether expanded NKG2C+ T cell clones were HCMV specific stayed uncertain.

The sequence came from a woman between 50 and 59 years old in good health. Material: blood T cells: a sorted CD56 or NKG2C T cell subset, CD4+ or CD8+ T cells, or bulk PBMC T cells (not recorded which). The chain couples TRBV20-1 to TRBJ2-1; with no DNA, the TCRdb D assignment of TRBD2 cannot be verified. The chain's CDR3 is CSAWTTSGLYNEQFF.